Below are 12 T cell receptor beta chains sequenced from a single sample in a study of T cell responses to AZD1222 COVID-19 vaccine. TCRdb's table, derived via immunoSEQ multiplex PCR, lists solely in-frame clones and lacks some. The table has 100,000 or so clones, roughly nine tenths seen once. Here the sequenced sample was peripheral blood, taken on day 0 of AZD1222 vaccination. The source is an adult in good health.

A remark on this clone: The sample contains more than one DNA sequence encoding this CDR3. This rearrangement joins TRBV10-3 to TRBJ1-5; 7 positions agree with TRBD1. J gave up 7 bases and V 4 bases, and 4 bases lay outside the gene matches. The germline CDR1 and CDR2 sequences are ENHRY and SYGVKD. The CDR3 runs to 13 residues. CDR3 amino acids: CAISGQGGQPQHF. In DNA, the CDR3 is TGTGCCATCAGTGGACAGGGAGGGCAGCCCCAGCATTTT.

V usage is TRBV27 and J usage is TRBJ2-7; 11 nucleotides line up with TRBD1. V shed 6 bases and J 2 bases; nucleotides not matched to a gene: 6. The germline V gene has CDR1 MNHEY and CDR2 SMNVEV (reference sequence). This CDR3 is 15 amino acids long. For the CDR3, the DNA is TGTGCCAGCAGATGGACAGGGGGCACAACCTACGAGCAGTACTTC. Translation: CASRWTGGTTYEQYF.

The chain carries TRBV11-2 and TRBJ1-3; the D gene is possibly TRBD1 (5 bases). CDR1 and CDR2 from the germline V gene are SGHAT and FQNNGV. Trimming took off 4 bases at V and 2 bases at J, with 12 bases between the two ends. The CDR3 covers 15 residues. The CDR3 sequence: CASSSRQNAGNTIYF. The CDR3 DNA follows: TGTGCCAGCAGCTCCCGACAGAATGCTGGAAACACCATATATTTT.

The chain is built from TRBV9 and TRBJ1-4; 9 bases line up with TRBD1. The CDR3 sequence is 19 residues long. In germline, CDR1 is SGDLS, CDR2 YYNGEE. Trimming took 3 bases from V and 3 from J; bases not matched to a gene: 15. CDR3 protein: CASSGRGQGGPFSNEKLFF. CDR3 DNA sequence: TGTGCCAGCAGCGGCCGGGGACAGGGTGGACCCTTTTCTAATGAAAAACTGTTTTTT.

The V and J genes are TRBV2 and TRBJ1-4; 8 positions agree with TRBD1. The V gene end was trimmed by 6 bases and the J gene end by 1 base; junction bases not matched to a gene: 4. The CDR3 covers 15 residues. Germline CDR1 reads SNHLY; CDR2 reads FYNNEI. The chain's CDR3 is CASRRDRGTNEKLFF. Written as DNA, the CDR3 is TGTGCCAGCAGAAGAGACAGGGGAACTAATGAAAAACTGTTTTTT.

The rearrangement uses TRBV6-1 and TRBJ1-1, with 7 bases fitting TRBD1. The germline V gene has CDR1 MNHNS and CDR2 SASEGT. The CDR3 length is 15 residues. The J segment lost 0 bases and the V segment lost 3 bases, leaving 4 bases of the junction unmatched. The CDR3 bases are TGTGCCAGCAGTGACCACAGGGGTCTGAACACTGAAGCTTTCTTT. It yields the protein CASSDHRGLNTEAFF.

This clone was seen once. The chain couples TRBV27 to TRBJ1-1; weak D call: TRBD1 (5 bases). The V end lost 6 bases, the J end lost 2 bases, and 13 bases lay between the germline ends. The CDR3 loop spans 14 amino acids. In germline, CDR1 is MNHEY, CDR2 SMNVEV (reference sequence). The CDR3 coding sequence is TGTGCCAGCAGGCGACAGCTATCAAACACTGAAGCTTTCTTT. Protein product: CASRRQLSNTEAFF.

The count of this clone is one. The chain joins TRBV5-1 to TRBJ2-3, with 8 bases that match TRBD2. Trimming took 4 bases from V and 6 from J; bases not matched to a gene: 7. From germline, CDR1 is SGHRS and CDR2 YFSETQ. The CDR3 covers 14 residues. The CDR3 DNA is TGCGCCAGCAGCGGAGGACTAGCAGTCGATACGCAGTATTTT. Amino acids: CASSGGLAVDTQYF.

The rearrangement links TRBV2 to TRBJ2-3, with 12 nucleotides matching TRBD2. Looked up from germline, CDR1 is SNHLY and CDR2 is FYNNEI. CDR3 length equals 20 residues. V was clipped by 1 base and J by 4 bases; unmatched bases: 15. CDR3 bases: TGTGCCAGCAGTGAAGGGACTAGCGGGAAATACTATTCGATACCAGATACGCAGTATTTT. It encodes CASSEGTSGKYYSIPDTQYF.

The rearrangement joins TRBV11-2 to TRBJ2-1; TRBD2 matches at 8 bases. The CDR3 is made up of 17 amino acids. V was clipped by 5 bases and J by 7 bases; unmatched bases: 16. CDR1 and CDR2 from the germline V gene are SGHAT and FQNNGV. CDR3: CASSPSMGAGEKNEQFF. As DNA, the CDR3 is TGTGCCAGCAGCCCCTCTATGGGAGCGGGAGAGAAGAATGAGCAGTTCTTC.

The chain recombines TRBV5-1 with TRBJ2-5, with D possibly being TRBD2 (7 bases). This CDR3 has 15 amino acids. Trimming pared 6 bases from V and 2 bases from J, leaving 17 bases between. Germline V lookup: CDR1 SGHRS, CDR2 YFSETQ. The CDR3 DNA reads TGCGCCAGCACCGAGGGGGGGAGCAGTCAAGAGACCCAGTACTTC. This sequence encodes CASTEGGSSQETQYF.

V gene TRBV4-1 combines with J gene TRBJ1-1, with D perhaps matching TRBD1 (6 bases). Germline-derived CDR1 and CDR2 are MGHRA and YSYEKL. V was pared by 5 bases and J by 1 base, with 17 bases between. This CDR3 spans 16 amino acids. DNA for the CDR3: TGCGCCAGCAGCGCGCGAACGGGACACCAGAACACTGAAGCTTTCTTT. It specifies CASSARTGHQNTEAFF.